This TCR beta chain derives from a study of blood T cells in healthy people across ages. The study's findings and limits: Per million T cells, TCR beta diversity dropped roughly linearly as age increased.

This CDR3 contains 14 residues. CDR1 is SGHRS and CDR2 is YFSETQ in the germline V gene. The V gene end was trimmed by 4 bases and the J gene end by 3 bases; junction bases not matched to a gene: 5. Worth noting for this clonotype: Antigen unknown.

Healthy Russian Caucasian donors spanned ages about 6 to 95 years. A sample-barcoded 5' primer and a J-beta primer mix were used in a second PCR of about 7 to 12 cycles. TCRdb analysed the 5' RACE reads with MiXCR anew, one entry per CDR3 protein. The profile shows roughly 1,000,000 distinct CDR3 sequences, less than 25% of them singletons. The sample was also linked to a second study, of T cells of mothers and their children.

Material: blood. This sequence originates from a girl aged 2 to 10 in good health. V usage is TRBV5-1 and J usage is TRBJ2-5; 8 bases fit TRBD1. CDR3 sequence: CASSPMDREETQYF. The CDR3, as DNA: TGCGCCAGCAGCCCGATGGACAGGGAAGAGACCCAGTACTTC.